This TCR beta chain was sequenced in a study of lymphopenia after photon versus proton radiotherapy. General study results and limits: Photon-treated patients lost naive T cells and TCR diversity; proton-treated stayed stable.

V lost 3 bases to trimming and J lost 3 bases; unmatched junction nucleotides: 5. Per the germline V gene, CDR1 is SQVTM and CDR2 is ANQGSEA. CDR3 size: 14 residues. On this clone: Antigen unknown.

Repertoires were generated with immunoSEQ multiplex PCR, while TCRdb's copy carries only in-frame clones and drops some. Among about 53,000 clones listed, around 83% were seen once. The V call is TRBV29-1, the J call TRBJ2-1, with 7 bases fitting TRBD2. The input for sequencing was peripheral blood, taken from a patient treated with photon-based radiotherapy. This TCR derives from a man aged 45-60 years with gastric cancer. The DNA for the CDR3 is TGCAGCGTTGATCCGGCGGGAGTCTACAATGAGCAGTTCTTC. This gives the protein CSVDPAGVYNEQFF.